This TCR beta chain was obtained from a study of cytomegalovirus exposure and HLA in healthy donors. The overall study: HLA-typed donors contributed about 85 million unique TCRs, which were held in an early data release.

The PCR used 60 Vbeta and 13 Jbeta primers. Sequencing used immunoSEQ multiplex PCR; TCRdb keeps in-frame clones, though not all of them. The sample records fewer than 150,000 clones, over 15% being singletons. Germline lookup yields CDR1 GTSNPN and CDR2 SVGIG (reference sequence). CDR3 length equals 13 residues. The V gene end was trimmed by 8 bases and the J gene end by 7 bases; junction bases not matched to a gene: 9. The receptor's source is a woman aged 18-29 years in good health and CMV-seronegative. The sequenced sample was PBMCs. The V and J genes are TRBV30 and TRBJ1-2, with TRBD1 matching over 11 bases. The CDR3 loop reads CAQRWGTGGGYTF. DNA of the CDR3: TGTGCCCAAAGATGGGGGACAGGGGGTGGCTACACCTTC.